What follows are 8 T cell receptor beta chains derived from one specimen sequenced in a study of monozygotic twins with inflammatory bowel disease. TCRdb re-called the 5' RACE reads and shows each CDR3 protein once, DNA omitted. Its table records about 300,000 distinct CDR3 sequences. The specimen sequenced was blood. The receptor set was obtained from a human donor with ulcerative colitis or Crohn's disease, or a healthy co-twin of an affected twin (not recorded which).

The rearrangement joins TRBV19 to TRBJ1-5; TCRdb outputs TRBD1, but without DNA this stays unchecked. Germline lookup yields CDR1 LNHDA and CDR2 SQIVND (reference sequence). The CDR3 is 16 residues long. The CDR3 loop is CASSTWTAGNNQPQHF.

The chain carries TRBV2 and TRBJ2-7. Germline assignment: CDR1 SNHLY and CDR2 FYNNEI. This CDR3 spans 12 amino acids. The CDR3 loop is CASSYHAYEQYF.

The chain has TRBV7-2 and TRBJ1-5; the D call from TCRdb, TRBD1, cannot be confirmed without DNA. This CDR3 has 16 amino acids. CDR1 and CDR2 (germline): SGHTA, FQGNSA. The CDR3 spells CASSLSPGTVNQPQHF.

This chain connects TRBV18 to TRBJ2-7; checking the TCRdb D call of TRBD2 is not possible without DNA. The CDR3 covers 17 residues. Germline CDR1 reads KGHSH; CDR2 reads LQKENI. The CDR3 loop is CASSPQGRTSGSYEQYF.

The V gene is TRBV20-1, the J gene TRBJ1-1; the D call of TRBD1 rests on TCRdb alone, since no DNA is present to check it. The germline V gene encodes CDR1 DFQATT and CDR2 SNEGSKA (reference sequence). The CDR3 consists of 14 residues. CDR3: CSATSDRGVSEAFF.

The chain employs TRBV7-2 and TRBJ2-3; as DNA is missing, the TRBD2 call by TCRdb cannot be tested. Germline V CDR1 and CDR2: SGHTA, FQGNSA. The CDR3 totals 14 residues. CDR3 loop: CASSLASSGPTQYF.

V usage is TRBV20-1 and J usage is TRBJ2-1; TCRdb designates TRBD2, a call that cannot be tested without DNA. The CDR3 totals 14 residues. The germline CDR1 and CDR2 sequences are DFQATT and SNEGSKA (reference sequence). The CDR3 sequence: CSAETSRLYNEQFF.

This chain connects TRBV10-3 to TRBJ2-7; TCRdb returns TRBD2, unconfirmable since there is no DNA. Per the germline V gene, CDR1 is ENHRY and CDR2 is SYGVKD. This CDR3 contains 14 residues. CDR3 loop: CAISVGLQTGEQYF.